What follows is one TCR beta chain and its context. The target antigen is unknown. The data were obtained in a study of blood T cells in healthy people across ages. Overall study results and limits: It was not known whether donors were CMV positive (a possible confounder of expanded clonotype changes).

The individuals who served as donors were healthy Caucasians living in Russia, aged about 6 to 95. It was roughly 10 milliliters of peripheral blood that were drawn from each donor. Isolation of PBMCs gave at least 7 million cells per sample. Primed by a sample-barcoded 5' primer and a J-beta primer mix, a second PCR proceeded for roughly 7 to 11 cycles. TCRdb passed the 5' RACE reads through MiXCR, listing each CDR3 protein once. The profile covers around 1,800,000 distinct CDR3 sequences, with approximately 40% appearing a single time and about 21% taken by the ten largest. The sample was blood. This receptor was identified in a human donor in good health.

The CDR3 protein is CSAQEAPAAGANVLTF. CDR3 nucleotides: TGCAGTGCTCAAGAGGCCCCGGCAGCAGGGGCCAACGTCCTGACTTTC. The chain has TRBV20-1 and TRBJ2-6; D not resolved. Trimming removed 5 bases at V and 4 bases at J, with 18 bases between. Germline V lookup: CDR1 DFQATT, CDR2 SNEGSKA (reference sequence). The CDR3 consists of 16 residues.